This is a list of T cell receptor beta chains from one sample in a study of T-cell reconstitution after alpha-beta-depleted transplantation in children. One entry per CDR3 protein results from TCRdb running MiXCR on the PCR reads. The table has approximately 350,000 distinct CDR3 sequences, around 15% seen once. Sequencing used PBMCs, mostly from graft donor cells, obtained 360 days after TCRalphabeta/CD19-depleted stem cell transplant. The receptors stem from a male patient between 2 and 9 years old who had a stem cell transplant for acute lymphoblastic leukemia, so the T cells may come from the graft donor. The CDR3 runs from the conserved cysteine through the conserved F or W. The order of the fields is CDR3 length, clone size, J gene, V gene, D gene, CDR3 DNA, CDR3 protein. A D gene is named only where the DNA matches it firmly. The size of a clone is reported for some rows only, either as once, few or many, or as a class for expanded clones.

cdr3_length: 14; clone_size: few; j_call: TRBJ1-2; v_call: TRBV6-2/TRBV6-3; d_call: NA; cdr3_nt: TGTGCCAGCAGTTCCCAAGGGCCCGTCTATGGCTACACCTTC; cdr3_aa: CASSSQGPVYGYTF
cdr3_length: 15; clone_size: many; j_call: TRBJ2-1; v_call: TRBV5-5; d_call: NA; cdr3_nt: TGTGCCAGCAGCTTGGACGGGAGCTCCTACAATGAGCAGTTCTTC; cdr3_aa: CASSLDGSSYNEQFF
cdr3_length: 14; clone_size: NA; j_call: TRBJ2-3; v_call: TRBV6-2/TRBV6-3; d_call: TRBD2; cdr3_nt: TGTGCCAGCAGCCGCGCAGCGGGAGGTGGTACGCAGTATTTT; cdr3_aa: CASSRAAGGGTQYF
cdr3_length: 17; clone_size: NA; j_call: TRBJ2-1; v_call: TRBV6-1; d_call: NA; cdr3_nt: TGTGCCAGCAGTCCCCGAGGGACAACTATTACCTACAATGAGCAGTTCTTC; cdr3_aa: CASSPRGTTITYNEQFF
cdr3_length: 12; clone_size: once; j_call: TRBJ2-3; v_call: TRBV7-2; d_call: TRBD2; cdr3_nt: TGTGCCAGCAGCTGGGGACTAGCGGGCTACTTTTTT; cdr3_aa: CASSWGLAGYFF
cdr3_length: 14; clone_size: few; j_call: TRBJ1-1; v_call: TRBV19; d_call: TRBD1; cdr3_nt: TGTGCCAGTAGTCCCGACAGGGTCTACACTGAAGCTTTCTTT; cdr3_aa: CASSPDRVYTEAFF
cdr3_length: 15; clone_size: NA; j_call: TRBJ2-6; v_call: TRBV30; d_call: NA; cdr3_nt: TGTGCCTGGAGTGGCACCCTCTCTGGGGCCAACGTCCTGACTTTC; cdr3_aa: CAWSGTLSGANVLTF
cdr3_length: 16; clone_size: few; j_call: TRBJ1-5; v_call: TRBV6-2/TRBV6-3; d_call: TRBD1; cdr3_nt: TGTGCCAGCAGTCAACGACAGGGAATAGTCAATCAGCCCCAGCATTTT; cdr3_aa: CASSQRQGIVNQPQHF
cdr3_length: 13; clone_size: few; j_call: TRBJ2-7; v_call: TRBV9; d_call: NA; cdr3_nt: TGTGCCAGCAGCGTAGAGGGGGCCTACGAGCAGTACTTC; cdr3_aa: CASSVEGAYEQYF
cdr3_length: 16; clone_size: NA; j_call: TRBJ2-1; v_call: TRBV27; d_call: TRBD2; cdr3_nt: TGTGCCAGCAGTCCCCCCGGACTAGCGAGGGGCAATGAGCAGTTCTTC; cdr3_aa: CASSPPGLARGNEQFF
cdr3_length: 15; clone_size: NA; j_call: TRBJ2-2; v_call: TRBV2; d_call: TRBD1; cdr3_nt: TGTGCCAGCAGTGAAGGTCTAGCAGGGGGCGGGGAGCTGTTTTTT; cdr3_aa: CASSEGLAGGGELFF
cdr3_length: 13; clone_size: NA; j_call: TRBJ2-1; v_call: TRBV10-3; d_call: TRBD1; cdr3_nt: TGTGCCACCTCGGACAGGGGCTACAATGAGCAGTTCTTC; cdr3_aa: CATSDRGYNEQFF
cdr3_length: 15; clone_size: NA; j_call: TRBJ2-7; v_call: TRBV9; d_call: NA; cdr3_nt: TGTGCCAGCAGCGTAGACGCAGGAGGTGTCTACGAGCAGTACTTC; cdr3_aa: CASSVDAGGVYEQYF
cdr3_length: 12; clone_size: many; j_call: TRBJ2-3; v_call: TRBV12-3/TRBV12-4; d_call: NA; cdr3_nt: TGTGCCAGCAGTTTCTATCCGGATACGCAGTATTTT; cdr3_aa: CASSFYPDTQYF
cdr3_length: 17; clone_size: many; j_call: TRBJ2-5; v_call: TRBV5-1; d_call: TRBD2; cdr3_nt: TGCGCCAGCAGCTACGGGCGGGGGGAACTCGTGAGAGAGACCCAGTACTTC; cdr3_aa: CASSYGRGELVRETQYF
cdr3_length: 18; clone_size: few; j_call: TRBJ2-5; v_call: TRBV20-1; d_call: NA; cdr3_nt: TGCAGTGCTAGAGATCTGGGGCCCAGGGCTAGACTTCAGGAGACCCAGTACTTC; cdr3_aa: CSARDLGPRARLQETQYF
cdr3_length: 16; clone_size: few; j_call: TRBJ2-7; v_call: TRBV3-1; d_call: TRBD2; cdr3_nt: TGTGCCAGCAGCCAAGATTGGAGCGGGAGGGTCTACGAGCAGTACTTC; cdr3_aa: CASSQDWSGRVYEQYF
cdr3_length: 16; clone_size: NA; j_call: TRBJ2-7; v_call: TRBV7-3; d_call: TRBD1; cdr3_nt: TGTGCCAGCAGCGTAGTACAGGGGACCTTCTCCTACGAGCAGTACTTC; cdr3_aa: CASSVVQGTFSYEQYF
cdr3_length: 17; clone_size: many; j_call: TRBJ2-1; v_call: TRBV12-5; d_call: TRBD2; cdr3_nt: TGTGCTAGTGGTTTGTTCCCTAGCGGAAGCTCCTACAATGAGCAGTTCTTC; cdr3_aa: CASGLFPSGSSYNEQFF
cdr3_length: 15; clone_size: NA; j_call: TRBJ2-1; v_call: TRBV5-6; d_call: TRBD2; cdr3_nt: TGTGCCAGCAGGGGACGGACTAGTGTCGTCAATGAGCAGTTCTTC; cdr3_aa: CASRGRTSVVNEQFF
cdr3_length: 15; clone_size: few; j_call: TRBJ2-5; v_call: TRBV7-6; d_call: NA; cdr3_nt: TGTGCCAGCAGCTTCCGGGACACGGCTCTAGAGACCCAGTACTTC; cdr3_aa: CASSFRDTALETQYF
cdr3_length: 14; clone_size: many; j_call: TRBJ2-5; v_call: TRBV5-6; d_call: TRBD1; cdr3_nt: TGTGCCAGCAGCCTAACAGGGGTTGAAGAGACCCAGTACTTC; cdr3_aa: CASSLTGVEETQYF
cdr3_length: 15; clone_size: few; j_call: TRBJ2-6; v_call: TRBV12-3/TRBV12-4; d_call: TRBD1; cdr3_nt: TGTGCCAGCAGTGGGACAGGGACCGGGGCCAACGTCCTGACTTTC; cdr3_aa: CASSGTGTGANVLTF
cdr3_length: 13; clone_size: NA; j_call: TRBJ2-7; v_call: TRBV12-3/TRBV12-4; d_call: NA; cdr3_nt: TGTGCCAGCACCGATTTAGGGGCCTACGAGCAGTACTTC; cdr3_aa: CASTDLGAYEQYF
cdr3_length: 14; clone_size: NA; j_call: TRBJ2-3; v_call: TRBV6-2/TRBV6-3; d_call: NA; cdr3_nt: TGTGCCAGCAGTTACGCAGAGATCACAGATACGCAGTATTTT; cdr3_aa: CASSYAEITDTQYF
cdr3_length: 16; clone_size: few; j_call: TRBJ2-1; v_call: TRBV27; d_call: TRBD1; cdr3_nt: TGTGCCAGCAGTTCTCCGGGCCCACAGGGGCGCAATGAGCAGTTCTTC; cdr3_aa: CASSSPGPQGRNEQFF
cdr3_length: 17; clone_size: NA; j_call: TRBJ2-5; v_call: TRBV12-3/TRBV12-4; d_call: TRBD2; cdr3_nt: TGTGCCAGCAGTTTAGAGGTGGCTAGCGGGAGGATGGAGACCCAGTACTTC; cdr3_aa: CASSLEVASGRMETQYF
cdr3_length: 20; clone_size: NA; j_call: TRBJ2-3; v_call: TRBV15; d_call: TRBD2; cdr3_nt: TGTGCCACCAGCAGAGATTGGGGACTAGCGGGAGGGCCTGGCACAGATACGCAGTATTTT; cdr3_aa: CATSRDWGLAGGPGTDTQYF
cdr3_length: 14; clone_size: NA; j_call: TRBJ2-7; v_call: TRBV12-3/TRBV12-4; d_call: NA; cdr3_nt: TGTGCCAGCAGTCCGGGGACAAGATTCTACGAGCAGTACTTC; cdr3_aa: CASSPGTRFYEQYF
cdr3_length: 14; clone_size: NA; j_call: TRBJ2-1; v_call: TRBV4-2; d_call: NA; cdr3_nt: TGTGCCAGCAGACCAGAGAGCTCCTACAATGAGCAGTTCTTC; cdr3_aa: CASRPESSYNEQFF
cdr3_length: 14; clone_size: NA; j_call: TRBJ2-1; v_call: TRBV12-3/TRBV12-4; d_call: TRBD2; cdr3_nt: TGTGCCAGCAGTCGGACTAGCGGCAAGCTTGAGCAGTTCTTC; cdr3_aa: CASSRTSGKLEQFF
cdr3_length: 14; clone_size: many; j_call: TRBJ2-3; v_call: TRBV29-1; d_call: NA; cdr3_nt: TGCAGCGTTGAAGCTCCCCCAATACGAGATACGCAGTATTTT; cdr3_aa: CSVEAPPIRDTQYF